Each of the 13 T cell receptor beta chains below was sequenced from the same sample in a study of T cell repertoires in cytomegalovirus infection. MiXCR, run by TCRdb on the reads, gives a single entry per CDR3 protein. The sample contains approximately 1,000,000 distinct CDR3 sequences, roughly 30% of which appear only once. These receptors have no known antigen. This sample comprised cultured CD8+ T cells from PBMCs, obtained from culture after CMV antigen stimulation. The receptors stem from a human donor in good health (CMV status not recorded). Some clones in this sample may be carry-over from other donors' samples.

Details on this clonotype: A much larger clone is a single base away; this may be a read error. V usage is TRBV7-6 and J usage is TRBJ2-2, with TRBD1 matching over 7 bases. The CDR3 is 14 amino acids. Trimming cost V 7 bases and J 0 bases; bases outside gene matches: 2. Germline V CDR1 and CDR2: SGHVS, FNYEAQ. In DNA, the CDR3 is TGTGCCAGCAACCAGGGGGCGAACACCGGGGAGCTGTTTTTT. Translated, it gives CASNQGANTGELFF.

Notes on this clonotype: At one boundary the junction diverges from the germline segment, which might be a read error. The V gene is TRBV19, the J gene TRBJ2-1; D is tentatively TRBD1 or TRBD2 (5 bases each). There are 13 residues in the CDR3. In germline, CDR1 is LNHDA, CDR2 SQIVND (reference sequence). CDR3 residues: CVSSSGTSDEQFF. CDR3 sequence (DNA): TGTGTCAGTAGTTCCGGGACGTCCGATGAGCAGTTCTTC.

The gene calls are TRBV2 and TRBJ1-2; D gene ambiguous. V lost 7 bases and J lost 4, with 13 bases in between. The germline V gene has CDR1 SNHLY and CDR2 FYNNEI. The CDR3 runs to 13 residues. CDR3 bases: TGTGCCAGCACTGCGGGATCCCCCTATGGCTACACCTTC. As protein: CASTAGSPYGYTF.

The chain uses TRBV12-3 or TRBV12-4 and TRBJ2-3; 9 bases map to TRBD2. V dropped 10 bases and J dropped 4; count of bases not matched to a gene: 12. The CDR3 consists of 15 residues. The CDR3, as DNA: TGTGCCACCAACCTACCGGGACTAGCCCCAGATACGCAGTATTTT. This sequence encodes CATNLPGLAPDTQYF.

The chain combines TRBV10-3 with TRBJ1-5; no reliable D call. This CDR3 spans 13 amino acids. Per the germline V gene, CDR1 is ENHRY and CDR2 is SYGVKD. Trimming took off 2 bases at V and 6 bases at J, with 8 bases between the two ends. CDR3 sequence reads: CAISEGLTQPQHF. CDR3 in DNA: TGTGCCATCAGTGAGGGATTAACTCAGCCCCAGCATTTT.

Comment on this clonotype: A read error may explain this, as a much larger clone is one base away. The gene calls are TRBV7-2 and TRBJ1-2; no clear D gene. The germline CDR1 and CDR2 sequences are SGHTA and FQGNSA. The V end lost 3 bases, the J end lost 2 bases, and 16 bases lay between the germline ends. The CDR3 spans 16 residues. CDR3 bases: TGTGCCAGCAGCTTCGCTTCGAATACCCCGAACTATGGCTACACCTTC. This translates into CASSFASNTPNYGYTF.

This clonotype was picked up many times. A junction end diverges from the germline sequence, so it may reflect a read error. CDR3 bases: TGTGCTAGCAGCTCGAGGACAGGGGAAGAGACCCAGTACTTC. It encodes CASSSRTGEETQYF. The chain recombines TRBV7-7 with TRBJ2-5; TRBD1 agrees at 9 bases. The CDR3 runs to 14 residues. The V gene's germline CDR1 is SSHAT and CDR2 FNYEAQ (reference sequence).

The chain links TRBV20-1 to TRBJ2-7, with 10 nucleotides matching TRBD2. Losses at the gene ends were 5 bases for V and 2 bases for J; bases not matched to a gene: 6. The CDR3 runs to 14 residues. Per the germline V gene, CDR1 is DFQATT and CDR2 is SNEGSKA (reference sequence). The CDR3 DNA reads TGCAGTGCTGGACTAGCGGACGGGACCTACGAGCAGTACGTC. Residues: CSAGLADGTYEQYV.

This clonotype was recorded once. This rearrangement joins TRBV12-3 or TRBV12-4 to TRBJ1-5; D gene uncertain. The CDR3 is 16 residues long. Trimming took off 3 bases at V and 3 bases at J, with 15 bases between the two ends. For the CDR3, the DNA is TGTGCCAGCAGTTTCCGTCCTGGGGTTTTCAATCAGCCCCAGCATTTT. Translating gives CASSFRPGVFNQPQHF.

In its sample, this clonotype was seen a few times. The chain carries TRBV2 and TRBJ2-1; TRBD1 agrees at 11 bases. The CDR3 is 15 residues long. V lost 6 bases and J lost 5; bases outside the gene matches: 6. Germline V gene data show CDR1 as SNHLY and CDR2 as FYNNEI. This CDR3 is CASRWTGGIHNEQFF. In DNA form, the CDR3 reads TGTGCCAGCAGATGGACAGGGGGCATCCACAATGAGCAGTTCTTC.

The chain joins TRBV6-6 to TRBJ2-2; the D call may be TRBD1 or TRBD2 (6 bases each). Trimming stripped 2 bases from V and 0 bases from J, with 13 bases between. Germline V gives CDR1 MNHNY, CDR2 SVGAGI (reference sequence). This CDR3 spans 17 amino acids. The CDR3 sequence: CASSYPSGAANTGELFF. The CDR3 coding sequence is TGTGCCAGCAGTTACCCTTCGGGGGCTGCGAACACCGGGGAGCTGTTTTTT.

This chain joins TRBV4-2 and TRBJ2-7; 9 bases fit TRBD2. The V gene end was trimmed by 0 bases and the J gene end by 3 bases; junction bases not matched to a gene: 6. The CDR3 runs 16 residues. CDR1 LGHNA and CDR2 YNFKEQ come from the germline V gene. The CDR3 loop is CASSQEGLAGYYEQYF. The CDR3, as DNA: TGTGCCAGCAGCCAAGAAGGGCTAGCGGGGTACTACGAGCAGTACTTC.

This clonotype has ten or more counts. The V gene is TRBV5-5, the J gene TRBJ2-2; D is possibly TRBD1 or TRBD2 (6 bases each). The CDR3 is 16 residues long. With 7 bases removed from V and 2 bases from J, the gap between germline ends came to 18 bases. Germline CDR1 SGHKS, CDR2 YYEKEE (reference sequence). CDR3: CASERWGAVNTGELFF. Here the CDR3 DNA reads TGTGCCAGCGAACGGTGGGGGGCAGTAAACACCGGGGAGCTGTTTTTT.